Listed here are 10 T cell receptor beta chains from one sample, sequenced in a study. TCRdb fed the 5' RACE reads into MiXCR, producing one record per CDR3 protein. Of roughly 52,000 distinct CDR3 sequences listed, more than 15% are singletons. The specimen was naive CD4+ T cells sorted from blood. Subset of the sample: naive CD4+ T cells, CD4+CD45RA+CD25-. All receptors derive from a female donor with breast cancer.

J is TRBJ1-5 and V is TRBV6-1, with 8 bases aligning to TRBD1. There are 18 residues in the CDR3. J gave up 4 bases and V 8 bases, and 19 bases lay outside the gene matches. CDR1 is MNHNS, CDR2 SASEGT, per germline. CDR3 coding DNA: TGTGCCAGCCAGATGCACATCGGACAGGGTCCCAATAATCAGCCCCAGCATTTT. Encoded protein: CASQMHIGQGPNNQPQHF.

This clonotype has a handful of counts. The chain joins TRBV6-5 to TRBJ2-1, with D perhaps TRBD2 (5 bases). This CDR3 comprises 16 residues. V lost 5 bases to trimming and J lost 8 bases, with 22 bases between them. From germline, CDR1 is MNHEY and CDR2 SVGAGI. DNA for the CDR3: TGTGCCAGCAGTACCCTGCGTGGCAAGGGTAGCGATGAGCAGTTCTTC. Encoded protein: CASSTLRGKGSDEQFF.

The chain combines TRBV7-2 with TRBJ2-7; 8 bases are shared with TRBD1. Trimming at V came to 6 bases and at J to 5 bases, leaving 12 bases not matched to a gene. Germline-derived CDR1 and CDR2 are SGHTA and FQGNSA. This CDR3 has 15 amino acids. CDR3 amino acids: CASRRHRGDRNEQYF. As DNA, the CDR3 is TGTGCCAGCAGGCGACACAGGGGGGATCGGAACGAGCAGTACTTC.

This clonotype was seen more than once but under ten times. This chain connects TRBV6-5 to TRBJ1-6; 10 bases agree with TRBD1. The CDR3 is 15 amino acids. CDR1 is MNHEY and CDR2 is SVGAGI in the germline V gene. V dropped 5 bases and J dropped 8; count of bases not matched to a gene: 6. The DNA of the CDR3 is TGTGCCAGCAGTCAAACCGGGACAGGGGATTCACCCCTCCACTTT. Amino acids: CASSQTGTGDSPLHF.

The chain uses TRBV7-9 and TRBJ2-3; 9 bases are a match to TRBD2. Germline assignment: CDR1 SEHNR and CDR2 FQNEAQ (reference sequence). Trimming at V came to 5 bases and at J to 0 bases, leaving 3 bases not matched to a gene. This CDR3 has 15 residues. In DNA form, the CDR3 reads TGTGCCAGCAGCCCCAGCGGGGGGAGCACAGATACGCAGTATTTT. This sequence encodes CASSPSGGSTDTQYF.

A few counts support this clonotype. V gene TRBV5-1 combines with J gene TRBJ2-1; 7 bases are shared with TRBD2. The CDR3 spans 14 residues. J was trimmed by 5 bases and V by 1 base; bases with no gene match: 3. The germline V gene has CDR1 SGHRS and CDR2 YFSETQ. CDR3 coding DNA: TGCGCCAGCAGCTTGCGCGGGAGAGACAATGAGCAGTTCTTC. The encoded protein is CASSLRGRDNEQFF.

This clonotype was detected only a few times. The rearrangement joins TRBV9 to TRBJ2-7; D is undetermined. Per the germline V gene, CDR1 is SGDLS and CDR2 is YYNGEE. The CDR3 extends over 16 amino acids. Deletions cut 2 bases from V and 5 bases from J, with 20 bases between. The CDR3 bases are TGTGCCAGCAGCGTTACCTTTGGTCCCGACACCAACGAGCAGTACTTC. This sequence encodes CASSVTFGPDTNEQYF. The full variable domain, completed using reference TRBV9 and TRBJ2-7, is DSGVTQTPKHLITATGQRVTLRCSPRSGDLSVYWYQQSLDQGLQFLIQYYNGEERAKGNILERFSAQQFPDLHSELNLSSLELGDSALYFCASSVTFGPDTNEQYFGPGTRLTVT.

This clonotype was counted many times. V and J are TRBV4-1 and TRBJ2-2, with a tentative D call TRBD1 (5 bases). The V end lost 1 base, the J end lost 6 bases, and 9 bases lay between the germline ends. CDR1 and CDR2 (germline): MGHRA, YSYEKL. The CDR3 extends over 14 amino acids. This CDR3 is CASSQARVSGELFF. The DNA for the CDR3 is TGCGCCAGCAGCCAAGCCAGGGTATCCGGGGAGCTGTTTTTT.

Notes on this clonotype: At one boundary the junction diverges from the germline segment, which might be a read error. The V gene is TRBV5-1, the J gene TRBJ2-3; D is unresolved. This CDR3 comprises 15 residues. Germline V lookup: CDR1 SGHRS, CDR2 YFSETQ. The CDR3: CAGSFRGESTDTQYF. CDR3 bases: TGCGCCGGCAGCTTCCGCGGCGAGAGCACAGATACGCAGTATTTT. Looking up the rest from reference TRBV5-1 and TRBJ2-3 gives the full variable domain: KAGVTQTPRYLIKTRGQQVTLSCSPISGHRSVSWYQQTPGQGLQFLFEYFSETQRNKGNFPGRFSGRQFSNSRSEMNVSTLELGDSALYLCAGSFRGESTDTQYFGPGTRLTVL.

As DNA, the CDR3 is TGTGCCAGCGCACCATCCAGCGGGGGCCCTTACAATGAGCAGTTCTTC. Its protein is CASAPSSGGPYNEQFF. V usage is TRBV12-3 or TRBV12-4 and J usage is TRBJ2-1; the match to TRBD2 covers 8 bases. The ends lost 8 bases at V and 4 bases at J; junction bases unmatched: 13. CDR3 length: 16 amino acids.